These 27 T cell receptor beta chains share one sample of origin, sequenced in a study of blood T cell repertoires in COVID-19. Measured with immunoSEQ multiplex PCR; TCRdb has only the in-frame clones, and not every one. The data hold fewer than 300,000 clones, with 85% observed a single time. The material sequenced was peripheral blood. These receptors came from a human donor in a cohort sampled during active COVID-19.

V and J are TRBV27 and TRBJ2-1, with TRBD2 matching over 7 bases. The CDR3 is 14 residues long. CDR1 and CDR2 (germline): MNHEY, SMNVEV (reference sequence). J gave up 5 bases and V 4 bases, and 5 bases lay outside the gene matches. CDR3 sequence: CASSSLLADNEQFF. The CDR3 DNA reads TGTGCCAGCAGTTCCCTCCTAGCGGACAATGAGCAGTTCTTC.

The V and J genes are TRBV3-1 (or the pseudogene TRBV3-2) and TRBJ2-5; D may be TRBD2 (5 bases). Germline CDR1 and CDR2: LGHDT and YNNKEL (reference sequence). This CDR3 is 16 amino acids long. V was trimmed by 0 bases and J by 1 base, leaving 12 bases between them. CDR3 residues: CASSQDRGITQETQYF. The CDR3 nucleotides read TGTGCCAGCAGCCAAGATCGGGGTATAACCCAAGAGACCCAGTACTTC.

Of note for this clone: At one end, the junction sequence differs from germline, possibly due to a read error. This chain joins TRBV6-5 and TRBJ1-2; the match to TRBD1 covers 12 bases. Per germline, CDR1 MNHEY and CDR2 SVGAGI. The length of the CDR3 is 14 residues. The CDR3 DNA reads TGTGCCAGCAGTTCACCCCGGGACAGGGGGCGATTGGGTTTC. Amino acid sequence: CASSSPRDRGRLGF.

The chain employs TRBV6-5 and TRBJ2-6, with D unclear. Per the germline V gene, CDR1 is MNHEY and CDR2 is SVGAGI. This CDR3 has 13 amino acids. Between the trimmed V and J ends, which lost 8 bases and 0 bases, there was a span of 5 bases. For the CDR3, the DNA is TGTGCCAGCGCGCGCTCTGGGGCCAACGTCCTGACTTTC. Translating it yields CASARSGANVLTF.

This clone was seen only once. V and J are TRBV5-1 and TRBJ2-5; possible D gene TRBD2, 6 bases. This CDR3 region has 15 residues. V shed 6 bases and J shed 2 bases, with 17 bases lying between them. The germline CDR1 and CDR2 sequences are SGHRS and YFSETQ. This CDR3 is CASNSGGTPQETQYF. CDR3 nucleotides: TGCGCCAGCAACTCCGGCGGGACTCCACAAGAGACCCAGTACTTC. Using reference TRBV5-1 and TRBJ2-5 for the parts outside the CDR3, the full variable domain is KAGVTQTPRYLIKTRGQQVTLSCSPISGHRSVSWYQQTPGQGLQFLFEYFSETQRNKGNFPGRFSGRQFSNSRSEMNVSTLELGDSALYLCASNSGGTPQETQYFGPGTRLLVL.

The chain combines TRBV30 with TRBJ2-1; D is undetermined. The CDR3 consists of 11 residues. The V end was cut by 5 bases, the J end by 6 bases, with 8 bases between. In germline, CDR1 is GTSNPN, CDR2 SVGIG (reference sequence). The CDR3 loop is CAWARSNEQFF. The CDR3 bases are TGTGCCTGGGCCCGGTCCAATGAGCAGTTCTTC. Full variable domain (outside the CDR3, taken from reference TRBV30 and TRBJ2-1): SQTIHQWPATLVQPVGSPLSLECTVEGTSNPNLYWYRQAAGRGLQLLFYSVGIGQISSEVPQNLSASRPQDRQFILSSKKLLLSDSGFYLCAWARSNEQFFGPGTRLTVL.

The CDR3 coding sequence is TGTGCCAGCAGCTACCCCCCGGAAACTAGCGGGTACTACGAGCAGTACTTC. It yields the protein CASSYPPETSGYYEQYF. V usage is TRBV7-3 and J usage is TRBJ2-7; TRBD2 matches at 9 bases. Germline V gene data show CDR1 as SGHTA and CDR2 as FQGTGA. The CDR3 covers 17 residues. V shed 4 bases, J shed 3 bases, and the junction held 13 bases outside the gene matches.

The V and J genes are TRBV5-1 and TRBJ2-2, with 8 bases identical to TRBD2. The CDR3 contains 15 residues. V dropped 5 bases and J dropped 4; count of bases not matched to a gene: 7. CDR1 SGHRS and CDR2 YFSETQ come from the germline V gene. The DNA for the CDR3 is TGCGCCAGCAGGCGAGCGGGAGAGGGCACCGGGGAGCTGTTTTTT. This sequence encodes CASRRAGEGTGELFF.

This clone was recorded only once. V gene TRBV7-9 combines with J gene TRBJ1-2, with unresolved D. Germline CDR1 SEHNR, CDR2 FQNEAQ (reference sequence). The V and J ends lost 1 base and 8 bases respectively, with 8 bases between them. CDR3 length: 12 amino acids. CDR3 DNA sequence: TGTGCCAGCAGCTTAGAAAGTAGCGGCTACACCTTC. This sequence encodes CASSLESSGYTF.

The chain joins TRBV15 to TRBJ2-7; 8 bases fit TRBD2. This CDR3 has 15 amino acids. From germline, CDR1 is LNHNV and CDR2 YYDKDF (reference sequence). The junction had 6 bases not matched to a gene; V was cut back by 3 bases and J by 2 bases. For the CDR3, the DNA is TGTGCCACCAGCAGGGGGTCGGGAGGGACCTACGAGCAGTACTTC. Translation: CATSRGSGGTYEQYF.

The chain has TRBV2 and TRBJ2-2; 11 positions match TRBD2. The CDR3 runs 14 residues. V gave up 6 bases and J gave up 7 bases; unmatched junction bases: 4. Per germline, CDR1 SNHLY and CDR2 FYNNEI. The DNA for the CDR3 is TGTGCCAGCAGGACTAGCGGGAACGTCGGGGAGCTGTTTTTT. As protein: CASRTSGNVGELFF.

The chain couples TRBV29-1 to TRBJ2-1; 9 bases agree with TRBD2. The CDR3 runs to 14 residues. V dropped 4 bases and J dropped 4; count of bases not matched to a gene: 5. Germline CDR1 is SQVTM and CDR2 is ANQGSEA. CDR3 nucleotides: TGCAGCGTTGCGGCTAGCGGGGCGTACAATGAGCAGTTCTTC. Its protein product is CSVAASGAYNEQFF.

V usage is TRBV14 and J usage is TRBJ1-2, with D possibly TRBD1 on 6 matching bases. The V gene's germline CDR1 is SGHDN and CDR2 FVKESK. The CDR3 sequence is 14 residues long. Deletions cut 2 bases from V and 5 bases from J, with 12 bases between. This CDR3 reads CASSQLRGGYGYTF. CDR3 DNA: TGTGCCAGCAGCCAACTCAGGGGAGGGTATGGCTACACCTTC.

The rearrangement links TRBV21-1 to TRBJ2-7; the D call in the table, TRBD1, was not verified against the DNA. TRBV21-1 is a pseudogene segment. The CDR3 totals 17 residues. In DNA form, the CDR3 reads TGTGCCAGCAGCAAAACTCTGACCGGGACACTTTCCTACGAGCAGTACTTC. Translation gives CASSKTLTGTLSYEQYF.

The chain employs TRBV5-6 and TRBJ2-1, with 9 bases aligning to TRBD2. The CDR3 runs to 15 residues. CDR1 is SGHDT, CDR2 YYEEEE, per germline. With 2 bases clipped from V and 2 bases from J, the junction kept 2 bases outside the gene matches. CDR3 sequence: CASSFSSGTYNEQFF. In nucleotides, the CDR3 is TGTGCCAGCAGCTTTTCTAGCGGGACCTACAATGAGCAGTTCTTC. Filled out from reference TRBV5-6 and TRBJ2-1, the complete variable domain reads DAGVTQSPTHLIKTRGQQVTLRCSPKSGHDTVSWYQQALGQGPQFIFQYYEEEERQRGNFPDRFSGHQFPNYSSELNVNALLLGDSALYLCASSFSSGTYNEQFFGPGTRLTVL.

This chain links TRBV28 with TRBJ1-2, with D perhaps TRBD1 (5 bases). CDR3 length: 16 amino acids. Trimming pared 2 bases from V and 6 bases from J, leaving 19 bases between. CDR1 and CDR2 (germline): MDHEN, SYDVKM. The CDR3 DNA is TGTGCCAGCAGTTTAGAGGAGGGGCAGGGCCTAAATGGCTACACCTTC. As protein: CASSLEEGQGLNGYTF.

This clone was seen a few times. The V call is TRBV3-1 (or the pseudogene TRBV3-2), the J call TRBJ1-5; 7 bases fit TRBD1. The germline V gene has CDR1 LGHDT and CDR2 YNNKEL (reference sequence). V lost 4 bases to trimming and J lost 7 bases; unmatched junction nucleotides: 4. This CDR3 region has 13 residues. The CDR3 region is CASSRDSRQPQHF. For the CDR3, the DNA is TGTGCCAGCAGCCGGGACAGTAGGCAGCCCCAGCATTTT.

J is TRBJ1-2 and V is TRBV6-1, with a tentative D call TRBD1 (5 bases). The germline V gene has CDR1 MNHNS and CDR2 SASEGT. Trimming took off 2 bases at V and 2 bases at J, with 9 bases between the two ends. CDR3 length equals 14 residues. The CDR3 loop is CASSERGGNYGYTF. CDR3 nucleotide sequence: TGTGCCAGCAGTGAAAGGGGAGGCAACTATGGCTACACCTTC.

The chain has TRBV3-1 (or the pseudogene TRBV3-2) and TRBJ1-2; 8 nucleotides match TRBD1. The CDR3 spans 15 residues. The V and J ends lost 1 base and 7 bases, in that order; junction bases with no gene match: 8. Germline V gene data show CDR1 as LGHDT and CDR2 as YNNKEL (reference sequence). The CDR3, as DNA: TGTGCCAGCAGCCAAGTAGCAGGACAGGGTTCTGGCTACACCTTC. It codes for CASSQVAGQGSGYTF.

V and J are TRBV7-9 and TRBJ2-2, with D possibly matching TRBD2 (5 bases). CDR3 length equals 16 residues. Trimming cost V 5 bases and J 0 bases, with 13 bases left between them. Germline loops: CDR1 SEHNR, CDR2 FQNEAQ (reference sequence). The CDR3 loop reads CASSQRRQTNTGELFF. The CDR3, as DNA: TGTGCCAGCAGCCAGCGGAGACAAACGAACACCGGGGAGCTGTTTTTT.

J is TRBJ2-1 and V is TRBV5-1; the D is unclear. V gave up 4 bases and J gave up 7 bases, with 9 bases separating them. Germline V gene data show CDR1 as SGHRS and CDR2 as YFSETQ. CDR3 size: 12 residues. The CDR3 bases are TGCGCCAGCAGCGCCGAGAGGAATGAGCAGTTCTTC. Translating it yields CASSAERNEQFF.

This clone was observed a single time. The chain recombines TRBV7-2 with TRBJ1-6; weak D call: TRBD1 (6 bases). The germline V gene has CDR1 SGHTA and CDR2 FQGNSA. V was cut by 4 bases and J by 0 bases, with 10 bases left in between. CDR3 length: 16 residues. The CDR3 loop is CASSSQGSSYNSPLHF. CDR3 in DNA: TGTGCCAGCAGCTCGCAGGGGAGCTCCTATAATTCACCCCTCCACTTT.

This chain joins TRBV7-2 and TRBJ1-3, with 9 bases fitting TRBD1. This CDR3 is 16 amino acids long. CDR1 and CDR2 (germline): SGHTA, FQGNSA. Trimming cost V 0 bases and J 4 bases; bases outside gene matches: 4. The CDR3 region has the DNA TGTGCCAGCAGCTTAGCAGGACAGGGGACAGGAAACACCATATATTTT. Translated: CASSLAGQGTGNTIYF. Variable domain in full (rest from reference TRBV7-2 and TRBJ1-3): GAGVSQSPSNKVTEKGKDVELRCDPISGHTALYWYRQSLGQGLEFLIYFQGNSAPDKSGLPSDRFSAERTGGSVSTLTIQRTQQEDSAVYLCASSLAGQGTGNTIYFGEGSWLTVV.

This clone was found once. V gene TRBV6-2 or TRBV6-3 combines with J gene TRBJ2-3; maybe TRBD2 (6 bases). The CDR3 totals 15 residues. V was pared by 6 bases and J by 0 bases, with 13 bases between. The germline gives CDR1 MNHEY, CDR2 SVGEGT. Here the CDR3 DNA reads TGTGCCAGCAGACCTAGAGCGGGTAGCACAGATACGCAGTATTTT. Its protein is CASRPRAGSTDTQYF.

The rearrangement links TRBV5-1 to TRBJ1-5; D is undetermined. CDR1 is SGHRS, CDR2 YFSETQ, per germline. The CDR3 totals 15 residues. The germline V and J ends were trimmed by 0 bases and 1 base, with 8 bases remaining between them. The CDR3 here is CASSLGSGSNQPQHF. As DNA, the CDR3 is TGCGCCAGCAGCTTGGGCAGCGGCAGCAATCAGCCCCAGCATTTT.

Concerning this clone itself: Likely a read error: the CDR3 ends without its conserved phenylalanine or tryptophan. No DNA is shown, since the ends of the CDR3 on it are uncertain; the CDR3 is the one TCRdb lists. V usage is TRBV21-1 and J usage is TRBJ2-7; TRBD2, the D gene given by the table, was not confirmed from the DNA. TRBV21-1 is marked as a pseudogene. The CDR3 contains 12 residues when both ends are counted. The CDR3 protein is CASSKARGEGRI.

V is TRBV19 and J is TRBJ2-1; D is unresolved. V lost 4 bases and J lost 6, with 13 bases in between. This CDR3 has 14 amino acids. The germline gives CDR1 LNHDA, CDR2 SQIVND (reference sequence). The CDR3 loop reads CASSKTRQPNEQFF. CDR3 bases: TGTGCCAGTAGTAAGACACGTCAGCCCAATGAGCAGTTCTTC. Variable domain in full (rest from reference TRBV19 and TRBJ2-1): DGGITQSPKYLFRKEGQNVTLSCEQNLNHDAMYWYRQDPGQGLRLIYYSQIVNDFQKGDIAEGYSVSREKKESFPLTVTSAQKNPTAFYLCASSKTRQPNEQFFGPGTRLTVL.